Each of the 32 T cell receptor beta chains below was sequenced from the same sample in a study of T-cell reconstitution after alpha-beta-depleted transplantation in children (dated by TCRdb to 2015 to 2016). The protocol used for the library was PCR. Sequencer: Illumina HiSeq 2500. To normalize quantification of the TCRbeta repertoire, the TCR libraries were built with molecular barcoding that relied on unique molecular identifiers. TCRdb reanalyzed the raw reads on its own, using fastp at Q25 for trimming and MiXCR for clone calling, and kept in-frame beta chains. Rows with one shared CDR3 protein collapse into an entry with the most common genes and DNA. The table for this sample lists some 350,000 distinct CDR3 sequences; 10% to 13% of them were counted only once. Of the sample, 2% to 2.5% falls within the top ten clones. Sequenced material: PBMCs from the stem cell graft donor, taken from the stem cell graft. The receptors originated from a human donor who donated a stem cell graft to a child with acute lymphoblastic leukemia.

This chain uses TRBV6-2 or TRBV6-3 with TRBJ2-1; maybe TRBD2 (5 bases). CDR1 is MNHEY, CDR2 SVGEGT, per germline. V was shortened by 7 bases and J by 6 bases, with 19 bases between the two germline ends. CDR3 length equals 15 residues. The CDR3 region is CASITDGLGLNEQFF. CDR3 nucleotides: TGTGCCAGCATCACGGACGGACTCGGGCTCAATGAGCAGTTCTTC.

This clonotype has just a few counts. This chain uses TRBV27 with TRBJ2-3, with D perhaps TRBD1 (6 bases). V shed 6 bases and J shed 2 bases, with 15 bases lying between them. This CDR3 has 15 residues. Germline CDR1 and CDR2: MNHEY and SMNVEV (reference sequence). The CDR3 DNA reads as TGTGCCAGCAGGTTAGGGGGTGGATACACAGATACGCAGTATTTT. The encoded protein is CASRLGGGYTDTQYF.

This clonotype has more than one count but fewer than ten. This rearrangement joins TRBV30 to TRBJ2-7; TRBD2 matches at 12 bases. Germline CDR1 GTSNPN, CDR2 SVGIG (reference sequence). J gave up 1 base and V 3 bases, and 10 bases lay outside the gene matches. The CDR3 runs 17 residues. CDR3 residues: CAWRARLAGEGSYEQYF. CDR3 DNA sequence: TGTGCCTGGAGAGCTCGACTAGCGGGAGAGGGGTCCTACGAGCAGTACTTC.

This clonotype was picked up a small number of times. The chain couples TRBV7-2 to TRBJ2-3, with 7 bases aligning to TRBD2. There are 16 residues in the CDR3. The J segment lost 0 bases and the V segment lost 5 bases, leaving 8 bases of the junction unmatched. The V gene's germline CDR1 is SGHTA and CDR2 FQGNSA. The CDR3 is CASSARLALSTDTQYF. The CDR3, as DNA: TGTGCCAGCAGCGCCCGACTAGCCCTGAGCACAGATACGCAGTATTTT.

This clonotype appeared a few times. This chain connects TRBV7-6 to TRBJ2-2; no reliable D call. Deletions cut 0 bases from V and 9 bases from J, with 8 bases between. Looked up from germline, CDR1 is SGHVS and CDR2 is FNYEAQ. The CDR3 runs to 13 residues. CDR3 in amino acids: CASSLAGTRELFF. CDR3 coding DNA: TGTGCCAGCAGCTTAGCGGGCACTCGGGAGCTGTTTTTT. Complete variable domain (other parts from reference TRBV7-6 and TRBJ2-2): GAGVSQSPRYKVTKRGQDVALRCDPISGHVSLYWYRQALGQGPEFLTYFNYEAQQDKSGLPNDRFSAERPEGSISTLTIQRTEQRDSAMYRCASSLAGTRELFFGEGSRLTVL.

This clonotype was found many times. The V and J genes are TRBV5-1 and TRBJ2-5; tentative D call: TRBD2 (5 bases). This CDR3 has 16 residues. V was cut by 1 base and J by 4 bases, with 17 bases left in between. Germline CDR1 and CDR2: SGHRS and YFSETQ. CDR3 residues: CASSLLAGSSVETQYF. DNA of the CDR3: TGCGCCAGCAGCTTGTTGGCGGGCTCTAGTGTAGAGACCCAGTACTTC.

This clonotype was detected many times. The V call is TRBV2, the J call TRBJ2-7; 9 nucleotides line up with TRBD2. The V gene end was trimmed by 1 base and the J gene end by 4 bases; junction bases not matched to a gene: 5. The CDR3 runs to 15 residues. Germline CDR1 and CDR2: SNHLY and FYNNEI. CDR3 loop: CASSEVAGASYEQYF. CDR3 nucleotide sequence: TGTGCCAGCAGTGAAGTAGCGGGAGCTTCGTACGAGCAGTACTTC. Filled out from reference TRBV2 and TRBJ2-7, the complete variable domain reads EPEVTQTPSHQVTQMGQEVILRCVPISNHLYFYWYRQILGQKVEFLVSFYNNEISEKSEIFDDQFSVERPDGSNFTLKIRSTKLEDSAMYFCASSEVAGASYEQYFGPGTRLTVT.

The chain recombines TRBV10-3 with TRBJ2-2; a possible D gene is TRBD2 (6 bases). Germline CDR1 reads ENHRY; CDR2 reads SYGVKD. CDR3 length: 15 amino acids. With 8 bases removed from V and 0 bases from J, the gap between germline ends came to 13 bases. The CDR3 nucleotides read TGTGCCATCGGATGGACTAACGCGAACACCGGGGAGCTGTTTTTT. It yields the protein CAIGWTNANTGELFF.

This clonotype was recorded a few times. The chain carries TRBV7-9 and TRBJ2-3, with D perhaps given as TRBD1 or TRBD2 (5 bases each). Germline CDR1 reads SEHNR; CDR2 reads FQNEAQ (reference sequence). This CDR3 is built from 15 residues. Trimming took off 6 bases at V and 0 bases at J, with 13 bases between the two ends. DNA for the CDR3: TGTGCCAGCAGTTATCCGGGACCTAGCACAGATACGCAGTATTTT. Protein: CASSYPGPSTDTQYF.

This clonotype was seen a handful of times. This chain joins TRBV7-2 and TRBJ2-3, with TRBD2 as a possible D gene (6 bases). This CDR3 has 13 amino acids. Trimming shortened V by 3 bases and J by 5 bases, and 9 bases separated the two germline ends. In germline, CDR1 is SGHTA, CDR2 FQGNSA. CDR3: CASSFQGGDTQYF. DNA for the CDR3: TGTGCCAGCAGCTTTCAGGGAGGAGATACGCAGTATTTT.

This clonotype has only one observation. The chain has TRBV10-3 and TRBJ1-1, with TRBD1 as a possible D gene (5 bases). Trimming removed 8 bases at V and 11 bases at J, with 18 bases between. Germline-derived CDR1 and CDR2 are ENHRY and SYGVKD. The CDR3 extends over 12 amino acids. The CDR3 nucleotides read TGTGCCATCTGTTTTGGGGGGATTTGGGCTTTCTTT. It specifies CAICFGGIWAFF.

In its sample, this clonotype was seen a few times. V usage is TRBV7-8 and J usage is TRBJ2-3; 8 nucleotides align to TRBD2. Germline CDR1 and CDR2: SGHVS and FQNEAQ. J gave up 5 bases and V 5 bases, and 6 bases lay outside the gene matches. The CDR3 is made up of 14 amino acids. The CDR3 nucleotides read TGTGCCAGCAGCCGTGGGCTAGCGGGAGATACGCAGTATTTT. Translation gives CASSRGLAGDTQYF.

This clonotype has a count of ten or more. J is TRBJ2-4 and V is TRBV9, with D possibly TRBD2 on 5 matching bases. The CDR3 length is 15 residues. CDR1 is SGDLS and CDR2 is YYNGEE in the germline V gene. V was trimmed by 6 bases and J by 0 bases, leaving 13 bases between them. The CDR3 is CASNLAGLAKNIQYF. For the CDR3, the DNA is TGTGCCAGCAACCTAGCCGGGCTAGCCAAAAACATTCAGTACTTC. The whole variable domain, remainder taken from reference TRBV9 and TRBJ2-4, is DSGVTQTPKHLITATGQRVTLRCSPRSGDLSVYWYQQSLDQGLQFLIQYYNGEERAKGNILERFSAQQFPDLHSELNLSSLELGDSALYFCASNLAGLAKNIQYFGAGTRLSVL.

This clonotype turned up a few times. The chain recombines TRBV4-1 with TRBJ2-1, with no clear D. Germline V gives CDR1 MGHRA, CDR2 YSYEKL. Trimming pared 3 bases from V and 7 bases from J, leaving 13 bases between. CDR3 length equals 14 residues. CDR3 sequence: CASSHTDGRNEQFF. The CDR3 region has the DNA TGCGCCAGCAGCCATACGGACGGGCGGAATGAGCAGTTCTTC.

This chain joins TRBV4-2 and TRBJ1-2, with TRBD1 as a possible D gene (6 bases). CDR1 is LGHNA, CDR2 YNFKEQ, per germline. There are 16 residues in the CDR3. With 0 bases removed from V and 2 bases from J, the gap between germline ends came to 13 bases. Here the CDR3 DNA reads TGTGCCAGCAGCCAAGAGGGCGACAGGACCAACTATGGCTACACCTTC. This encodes CASSQEGDRTNYGYTF.

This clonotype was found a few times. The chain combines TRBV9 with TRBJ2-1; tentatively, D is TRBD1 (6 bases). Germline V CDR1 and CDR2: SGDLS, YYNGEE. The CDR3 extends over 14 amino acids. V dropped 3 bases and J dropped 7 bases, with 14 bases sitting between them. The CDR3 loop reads CASSAAGTLNEQFF. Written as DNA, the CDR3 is TGTGCCAGCAGCGCCGCCGGGACATTGAATGAGCAGTTCTTC.

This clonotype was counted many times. CDR3 sequence (DNA): TGTGCCAGCAGTTACTATCCGGGACAGGGATCCTACGAGCAGTACTTC. Amino acid sequence: CASSYYPGQGSYEQYF. The V call is TRBV6-2 or TRBV6-3, the J call TRBJ2-7, with TRBD1 identical over 9 bases. CDR1 and CDR2 (germline): MNHEY, SVGEGT. CDR3 size: 16 residues. Losses at the gene ends were 1 base for V and 1 base for J; bases not matched to a gene: 5.

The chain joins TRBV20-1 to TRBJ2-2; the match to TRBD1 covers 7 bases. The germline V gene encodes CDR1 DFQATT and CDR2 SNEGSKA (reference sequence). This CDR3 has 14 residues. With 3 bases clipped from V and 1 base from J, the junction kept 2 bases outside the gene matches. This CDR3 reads CSARDRMNTGELFF. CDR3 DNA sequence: TGCAGTGCTAGGGACAGGATGAACACCGGGGAGCTGTTTTTT.

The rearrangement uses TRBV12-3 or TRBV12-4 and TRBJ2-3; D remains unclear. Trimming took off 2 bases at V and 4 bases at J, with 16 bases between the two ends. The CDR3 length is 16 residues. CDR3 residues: CASSLSDLGLPDTQYF. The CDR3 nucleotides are TGTGCCAGCAGTTTATCCGATTTAGGGCTTCCAGATACGCAGTATTTT.

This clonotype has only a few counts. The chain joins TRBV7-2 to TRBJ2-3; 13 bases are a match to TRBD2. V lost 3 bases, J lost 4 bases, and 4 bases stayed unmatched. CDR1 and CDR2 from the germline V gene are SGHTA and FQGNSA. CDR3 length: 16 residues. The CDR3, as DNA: TGTGCCAGCAGCTTGGGGACTAGCGGGAACTCAGATACGCAGTATTTT. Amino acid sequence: CASSLGTSGNSDTQYF.

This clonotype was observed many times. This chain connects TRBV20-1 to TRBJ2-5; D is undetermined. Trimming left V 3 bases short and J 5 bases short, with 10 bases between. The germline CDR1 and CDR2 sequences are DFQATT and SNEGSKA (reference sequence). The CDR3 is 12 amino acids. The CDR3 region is CSARGFGETQYF. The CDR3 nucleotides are TGCAGTGCTAGGGGGTTTGGGGAGACCCAGTACTTC.

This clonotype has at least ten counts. CDR3 residues: CASSLGVHSNYGYTF. CDR3 nucleotide sequence: TGTGCCAGCAGTTTGGGCGTACATTCTAACTATGGCTACACCTTC. This rearrangement joins TRBV12-3 or TRBV12-4 to TRBJ1-2; no firm D call. CDR3 length equals 15 residues. V lost 3 bases, J lost 0 bases, and 11 bases lay in between.

The CDR3 DNA sequence: TGTGCCAGCAGTTACGGAACGGGAGGGCCGACGTTCTTC. It specifies CASSYGTGGPTFF. V is TRBV6-5 and J is TRBJ2-1; TRBD2 aligns across 8 bases. The CDR3 length is 13 residues. Losses at the gene ends were 2 bases for V and 15 bases for J; bases not matched to a gene: 9. Germline V gives CDR1 MNHEY, CDR2 SVGAGI.

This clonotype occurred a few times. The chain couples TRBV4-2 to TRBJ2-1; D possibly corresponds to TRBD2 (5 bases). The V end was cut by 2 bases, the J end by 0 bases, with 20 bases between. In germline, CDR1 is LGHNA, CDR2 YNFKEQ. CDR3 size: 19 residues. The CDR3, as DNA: TGTGCCAGCAGCCAACCTTTACCATTTAGCGAGAGCTCCTACAATGAGCAGTTCTTC. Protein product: CASSQPLPFSESSYNEQFF.

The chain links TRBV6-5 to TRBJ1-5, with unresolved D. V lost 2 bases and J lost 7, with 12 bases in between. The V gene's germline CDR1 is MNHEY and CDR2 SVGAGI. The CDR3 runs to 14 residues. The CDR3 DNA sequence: TGTGCCAGCAGTTACGAATGGAAAGGGCAGCCCCAGCATTTT. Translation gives CASSYEWKGQPQHF.

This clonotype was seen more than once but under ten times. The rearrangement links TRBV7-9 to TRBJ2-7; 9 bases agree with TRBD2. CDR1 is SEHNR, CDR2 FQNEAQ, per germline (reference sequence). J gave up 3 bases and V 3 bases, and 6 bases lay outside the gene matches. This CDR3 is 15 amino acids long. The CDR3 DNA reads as TGTGCCAGCAGCTTTAAGACTAGCGGCTTCTACGAGCAGTACTTC. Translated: CASSFKTSGFYEQYF.

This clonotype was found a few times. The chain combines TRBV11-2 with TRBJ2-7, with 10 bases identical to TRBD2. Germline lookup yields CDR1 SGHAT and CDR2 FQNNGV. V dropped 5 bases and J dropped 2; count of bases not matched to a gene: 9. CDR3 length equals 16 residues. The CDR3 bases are TGTGCCAGCAGCGCCGTGACTAGCGGGCTAACCTACGAGCAGTACTTC. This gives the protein CASSAVTSGLTYEQYF.

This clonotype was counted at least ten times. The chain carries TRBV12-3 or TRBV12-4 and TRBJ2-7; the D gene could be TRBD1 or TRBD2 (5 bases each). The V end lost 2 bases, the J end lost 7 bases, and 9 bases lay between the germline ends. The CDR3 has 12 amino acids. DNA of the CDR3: TGTGCCAGCAGTTTACCGGGGCGAGAGCAGTACTTC. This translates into CASSLPGREQYF.

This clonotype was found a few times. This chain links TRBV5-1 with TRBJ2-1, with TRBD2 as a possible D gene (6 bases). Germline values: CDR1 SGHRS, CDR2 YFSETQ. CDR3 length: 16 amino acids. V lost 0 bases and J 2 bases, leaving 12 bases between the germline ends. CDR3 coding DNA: TGCGCCAGCAGCTTGGGACTAGGATCGGCCTACAATGAGCAGTTCTTC. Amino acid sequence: CASSLGLGSAYNEQFF.

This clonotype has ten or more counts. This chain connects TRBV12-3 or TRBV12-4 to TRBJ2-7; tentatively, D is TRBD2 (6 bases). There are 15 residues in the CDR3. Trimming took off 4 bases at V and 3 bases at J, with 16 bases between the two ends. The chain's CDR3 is CASSYPGTGVYEQYF. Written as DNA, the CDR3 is TGTGCCAGCAGTTACCCCGGGACGGGGGTCTACGAGCAGTACTTC.

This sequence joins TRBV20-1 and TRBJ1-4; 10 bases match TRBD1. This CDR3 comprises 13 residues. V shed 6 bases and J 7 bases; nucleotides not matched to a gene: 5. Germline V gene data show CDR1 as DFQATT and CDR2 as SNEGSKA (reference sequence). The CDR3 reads CSAQDRGGEKLFF. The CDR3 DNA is TGCAGTGCACAGGACAGGGGGGGTGAAAAACTGTTTTTT.

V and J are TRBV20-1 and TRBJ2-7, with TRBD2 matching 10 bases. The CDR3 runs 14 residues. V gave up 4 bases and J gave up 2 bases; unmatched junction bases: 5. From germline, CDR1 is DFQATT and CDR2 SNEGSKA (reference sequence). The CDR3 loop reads CSATLSGRAYEQYF. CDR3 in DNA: TGCAGTGCTACCCTGAGCGGGAGGGCCTACGAGCAGTACTTC.